These 4 T cell receptor beta chains share one sample of origin, sequenced in a study of T-cell memory formation after mild COVID-19. TCRdb itself ran the 5' RACE reads through MiXCR, one entry per CDR3 protein. The sample records a few hundred thousand distinct CDR3 sequences, 20% to 25% being singletons. Input material: PBMCs or a T cell subset sorted from them (not recorded which). These receptors originate from an adult woman who had mild COVID-19 (a few samples of this study predate the infection). Cell type and time point are not known.

The chain has TRBV12-3 or TRBV12-4 and TRBJ2-3; D may be TRBD2 (6 bases). V lost 2 bases and J lost 0, with 9 bases in between. The CDR3 extends over 15 amino acids. The CDR3 bases are TGTGCCAGCAGTTTACCGGGACTTAGCACAGATACGCAGTATTTT. Its translation: CASSLPGLSTDTQYF.

This clonotype has just a few counts. This chain uses TRBV5-5 with TRBJ2-4; no clear D gene. The V end lost 1 base, the J end lost 4 bases, and 12 bases lay between the germline ends. Germline V CDR1 and CDR2: SGHKS, YYEKEE (reference sequence). This CDR3 is built from 15 residues. The CDR3 region is CASSLRVLEKNIQYF. CDR3 coding DNA: TGTGCCAGCAGCTTGAGGGTGTTGGAGAAAAACATTCAGTACTTC.

This clonotype was seen only a few times. The chain combines TRBV20-1 with TRBJ2-2; tentative D call: TRBD1 (7 bases). Trimming stripped 5 bases from V and 7 bases from J, with 14 bases between. CDR1 is DFQATT, CDR2 SNEGSKA, per germline (reference sequence). The CDR3 extends over 13 amino acids. The DNA for the CDR3 is TGCAGTGCTGAGACAGGGAGGATCGGGGAGCTGTTTTTT. Amino acid sequence: CSAETGRIGELFF.

The genes are TRBV2 and TRBJ2-1, with 11 positions matching TRBD2. Germline CDR1 is SNHLY and CDR2 is FYNNEI. The CDR3 extends over 16 amino acids. The V gene end was trimmed by 0 bases and the J gene end by 7 bases; junction bases not matched to a gene: 5. The CDR3 region is CASSEAEPSGGNEQFF. The CDR3 bases are TGTGCCAGCAGTGAAGCTGAGCCTAGCGGGGGGAATGAGCAGTTCTTC. The whole variable domain, remainder taken from reference TRBV2 and TRBJ2-1, is EPEVTQTPSHQVTQMGQEVILRCVPISNHLYFYWYRQILGQKVEFLVSFYNNEISEKSEIFDDQFSVERPDGSNFTLKIRSTKLEDSAMYFCASSEAEPSGGNEQFFGPGTRLTVL.